What follows describes a single T cell receptor (beta chain). What it recognizes is unknown. V was cut by 5 bases and J by 1 base, with 9 bases left in between. Germline CDR1 is SEHNR and CDR2 is FQNEAQ (reference sequence). This CDR3 has 13 residues. These data belong to a study of shared clonotypes between healthy human individuals. Findings of the study overall: With few donors, the genetic and exposure-history diversity represented was limited. Naive subsets usually exceeded memory subsets in estimated richness.

Produced via immunoSEQ multiplex PCR; TCRdb's table is partial and in-frame only. Counted here are about 2 million clones, approximately 94% occurring once; the ten biggest clones make up roughly 1.2%. Positive CCR7 selection of CD45RO-negative cells yielded the naive CD8 cells, and terminally differentiated effector memory CD45RA+ cells were excluded. This sequence originates from a man in his late teens or twenties in good health. Sequencing was done on a sample of naive CD8+ T cells sorted from blood. The chain couples TRBV7-9 to TRBJ2-7; tentatively, D is TRBD1 (6 bases). The CDR3 spells CASSRQESYEQYF. The CDR3, as DNA: TGTGCCAGCAGCCGACAGGAATCCTACGAGCAGTACTTC.